The clone carrying this T cell receptor (beta chain) was observed a few times. The data are from a study of blood T cell repertoires in COVID-19. Study in general: Italy, Spain and the United States were the sources of the convalescent and acute COVID-19 samples. In each case, the material was cDNA or gDNA derived from T cells, B-cell-depleted T cells, or PBMCs.

Germline V gene sequence: CDR1 GTSNPN, CDR2 SVGIG (reference sequence). The CDR3 has 15 residues. The V gene lost 5 bases and the J gene lost 11 bases, with 22 bases spanning the gap. Per the authors' pipeline: How many nucleated cells were present was estimated from reference gene primer amplification. Only in-frame clones appear in the TCRdb table, and some are missing; sequencing was by immunoSEQ multiplex PCR. V, J and clone size were drawn from that table, and D and trimming were deduced from the DNA. The sample contains about 80,000 clones, approximately 79% of which appear only once. Sequencing was carried out using peripheral blood. The origin of this receptor is a man between 65 and 79 years old with active or convalescent COVID-19. The J gene is TRBJ1-6, the V gene TRBV30; a possible D gene is TRBD1 (5 bases). Written as DNA, the CDR3 is TGTGCCTGGCAGATAGGGAATTCTCAAGGGGCACCCCTCCACTTT. It specifies CAWQIGNSQGAPLHF.